This TCR beta chain was identified in a study of shared clonotypes between healthy human individuals (dated by TCRdb to the early 2020s). The study in broad terms: The cohort comprised two women and three men aged 18 to 49 years. Per donor, three plates each were used for CD4 naive and CD4 memory, two for CD8 naive, and one for CD8 memory. Per donor, leukapheresis produced somewhere between about 0.8 and 9 billion PBMCs. To estimate repertoire size and how much clonotypes are shared between individuals, the study performed deep sequencing of blood TCR repertoires from roughly five healthy adults. Different laboratories and diverse techniques were used to prepare libraries and sequence TCR repertoires, to increase sequencing depth and limit assay-specific biases.

The germline ends are 17 bases apart after V is trimmed by 7 bases and J by 2 bases. The cysteine opens and the phenylalanine closes a CDR3 of 15 amino acids. The kept DNA is CDR3 alone, 45 bases in frame from the first base. CDR1 and CDR2, per the germline V gene (reference sequence), are MNHNY and SVGAGI. The donors were healthy, HIV-negative adults who had no recently reported acute infections or vaccinations. Only Caucasian adults living in Nashville, Tennessee, USA were represented among the donors. CD4+ T cells were enriched through magnetic negative selection, after which naive cells were positively selected on CD45RA and the remaining negative fraction served as the memory subset. After blood collection by leukapheresis, PBMCs were isolated using Ficoll-Histopaque density gradient centrifugation and then cryopreserved in the vapor phase of liquid nitrogen. Analytical flow cytometry was used to check the purity and quantity of each magnetically sorted T cell population. From each sorted fraction, genomic DNA was isolated and quantified by UV absorbance on a Nanodrop 2000c.

The full study reports these points: The genetic and exposure-history diversity represented was limited by the small number of donors. Based on pairwise subsampling, the degree of clonotype sharing among donors was expected to be affected by sequencing depth. Clonotypes shared by all four sorted-subset donors showed higher generation probabilities than non-shared clonotypes. Rarefaction of sorted-subset datasets indicated incomplete sequencing despite the large sequencing depth. Naive subsets generally had larger estimated clonotype richness than memory subsets did. Sampling was restricted to blood, and TCR repertoires in tissue are likely to differ from TCR repertoires in blood. About 5% of naive CD4, 3% to 4% of naive CD8, 2.3% of memory CD4, and approximately 0.39% of memory CD8 clonotypes were shared across a few donors.

This clone appeared a single time. The specificity of this receptor is unknown. Base qualities are not recorded, but no much larger clone differs from it by a single base. Using the deep immunoSEQ assay, multiplex PCR amplified TCR CDR3 regions from genomic DNA. For each cell subset, the extracted genomic DNA was distributed evenly across all wells of several immunoSEQ 96-well plates, and each plate served as one replicate. Each replicate PCR for sorted subsets received about 180 ng genomic DNA, equal to about 30,000 T cell genomes. Purified libraries were quantified with a Qubit 3.0 fluorometer, sized on a Bioanalyzer 2100, and re-quantified with the KAPA Library Quantification kit. Every immunoSEQ 96-well plate was sequenced on a dedicated single-read 150-cycle Illumina NextSeq 550 flow cell. Per the authors' processing: Because only junctional sequences without quality scores were contained in the immunoSEQ output, filtering matching that applied to full-length reads could not be performed. Sequences were annotated with PyIR, a Python wrapper for IgBLAST v1.9, and V/J genes and CDR3 were assigned using IMGT germline references. Reads were removed for weak V/J assignments (E-value above 1e-6), missing CDR3, stop codons, out-of-frame junctions, or ambiguous translated residues. V3J clonotypes were defined as sequences sharing an identical inferred V gene, J gene, and CDR3 amino acid sequence. The percentage overlap between two repertoires was calculated by dividing the number of shared unique clonotypes by the size of the smaller repertoire. Repertoire richness was assessed with RTK rarefaction, the Chao1 estimator, and Recon v2.1 estimates of unobserved clonotypes. Generation probabilities were computed with OLGA for all TCRbeta clonotypes obtained by the gDNA method from several donors. The source is immuneACCESS, and TCRdb retained only in-frame sequences with V and J called. Part of the clones is not carried over; for the studies checked, unresolved V genes explain less than half of this, and the remainder is unexplained. V, J and clone size derive from that table, while D and trimming were established from the DNA sequence. This sample gives about 2.4 million clones in total; approximately 94% of them show up just once. 0.13% to 0.15% of the sample is held by the ten biggest clonotypes.

The sequence is built from TRBV6-6 and TRBJ1-2; TRBD1 is a weak D gene call, 6 bases matching. Sequencing used naive CD4+ T cells sorted from blood. According to the study, the label for this sample's cell subset or site signals: CD45RA+ positively selected. The origin of this receptor is a young man in good health. CDR3 region: CASTPRGEVNYGYTF. The nucleotide sequence reads as follows: TGTGCCAGCACCCCGAGGGGGGAAGTAAACTATGGCTACACCTTC.